These 8 T cell receptor beta chains originate from one sample sequenced in a study of T-cell memory formation after mild COVID-19. One entry per CDR3 protein results from TCRdb running MiXCR on the 5' RACE reads. The sample records approximately 28,000 distinct CDR3 sequences, 12% being singletons. Sequencing used PBMCs or a T cell subset sorted from them (not recorded which). The receptors derive from an adult woman who had mild COVID-19 (a few samples of this study predate the infection). Cell type and time point are not known.

On this clonotype: This may come from a read error, since a much larger clone is one base off. V gene TRBV24-1 combines with J gene TRBJ2-1; the match to TRBD2 covers 12 bases. CDR1 and CDR2 (germline): KGHDR, SFDVKD. Unmatched junction bases numbered 11, after V lost 10 bases and J lost 8 bases. The CDR3 has 15 residues. The CDR3 here is CATRSSGRAGDEQFF. CDR3 DNA: TGTGCCACGAGGTCTAGCGGGAGGGCCGGAGATGAGCAGTTCTTC.

This clonotype was recorded many times. The V and J genes are TRBV5-6 and TRBJ2-7; 11 bases agree with TRBD2. Germline CDR1 SGHDT, CDR2 YYEEEE. The CDR3 is made up of 14 amino acids. J gave up 4 bases and V 2 bases, and 2 bases lay outside the gene matches. Here the CDR3 reads CASSFLAGGYEQYF. The CDR3 region has the DNA TGTGCCAGCAGCTTTCTAGCGGGGGGATACGAGCAGTACTTC.

This clonotype is medium-sized (0.01 to 0.1%) in the sample. The rearrangement links TRBV5-4 to TRBJ2-1; TRBD2 is a possible D gene (5 bases). This CDR3 spans 12 amino acids. CDR1 is SGHNT, CDR2 YYREEE, per germline (reference sequence). Trimming pared 2 bases from V and 10 bases from J, leaving 10 bases between. The CDR3 spells CASSLGSTEQFF. CDR3 nucleotides: TGTGCCAGCAGCTTAGGGAGCACCGAGCAGTTCTTC.

This clonotype was seen just once. The V call is TRBV5-4, the J call TRBJ2-1; TRBD1 is a possible D gene (5 bases). The germline CDR1 and CDR2 sequences are SGHNT and YYREEE (reference sequence). This CDR3 comprises 15 residues. The germline V and J ends were trimmed by 3 bases and 4 bases, with 14 bases remaining between them. CDR3 sequence reads: CASSSHRDRYNEQFF. The CDR3 DNA is TGTGCCAGCAGCTCCCATAGAGACAGATACAATGAGCAGTTCTTC.

This clonotype has a count of ten or more. The rearrangement links TRBV6-2 or TRBV6-3 to TRBJ2-7; D call uncertain. In germline, CDR1 is MNHEY, CDR2 SVGEGT. The CDR3 consists of 14 residues. V was clipped by 0 bases and J by 4 bases, with 10 bases between them. The CDR3 reads CASSYSRYGYEQYF. CDR3 bases: TGTGCCAGCAGTTACTCCCGATACGGTTACGAGCAGTACTTC.

This clonotype showed up many times. The V gene is TRBV30, the J gene TRBJ2-3, with 13 bases lining up with TRBD2. V was clipped by 5 bases and J by 8 bases; unmatched bases: 7. The CDR3 extends over 14 amino acids. CDR1 and CDR2 from the germline V gene are GTSNPN and SVGIG (reference sequence). The CDR3 bases are TGTGCCTGGGGACTAGCGGGGGCCGGGGGTACGCAGTATTTT. Translation: CAWGLAGAGGTQYF.

V is TRBV20-1 and J is TRBJ2-5; 8 nucleotides agree with TRBD2. Per the germline V gene, CDR1 is DFQATT and CDR2 is SNEGSKA (reference sequence). V gave up 6 bases and J gave up 5 bases; unmatched junction bases: 5. The CDR3 spans 12 residues. The CDR3 is CSAISGTETQYF. The CDR3 nucleotides are TGCAGTGCGATTAGCGGGACGGAGACCCAGTACTTC.

In its sample, this clonotype was seen many times. The rearrangement uses TRBV19 and TRBJ2-3; TRBD2 matches at 10 bases. The CDR3 is 13 residues long. J gave up 1 base and V 9 bases, and 1 base lay outside the gene matches. Germline loops: CDR1 LNHDA, CDR2 SQIVND (reference sequence). The CDR3 loop is CASGLAGTDTQYF. The DNA for the CDR3 is TGTGCCAGCGGACTAGCGGGCACAGATACGCAGTATTTT.